This T cell receptor (beta chain) comes out of a study of blood T cell repertoires in COVID-19. Study as a whole: Acute and convalescent COVID-19 samples came from the United States, Italy and Spain. T cells, B-cell-depleted T cells, or PBMCs supplied cDNA or gDNA.

Study processing details: Reference gene primer amplification gave nucleated cell count estimates. Profiled with immunoSEQ multiplex PCR; TCRdb holds only in-frame clones, not every one. V, J and clone size were drawn from that table, and D and trimming were deduced from the DNA. The sample has approximately 150,000 clones, 80% to 90% seen once; the top ten hold roughly a tenth. Germline lookup yields CDR1 SGHVS and CDR2 FQNEAQ. The CDR3 sequence is 18 residues long. The V and J ends lost 3 bases and 1 base, in that order; junction bases with no gene match: 10. The chain recombines TRBV7-8 with TRBJ2-5, with TRBD2 matching over 11 bases. Sequenced: peripheral blood. The receptor was isolated from a man aged 55 to 70 with active or convalescent COVID-19. CDR3 nucleotide sequence: TGTGCCAGCAGCTTGTTCCCGTCTAGCGGGAGGCCCCAAGAGACCCAGTACTTC. Translating it yields CASSLFPSSGRPQETQYF. The variable domain in full, with the rest retrieved from reference TRBV7-8 and TRBJ2-5, is GAGVSQSPRYKVAKRGQDVALRCDPISGHVSLFWYQQALGQGPEFLTYFQNEAQLDKSGLPSDRFFAERPEGSVSTLKIQRTQQEDSAVYLCASSLFPSSGRPQETQYFGPGTRLLVL.